This T cell receptor beta chain originates from a study of OX40 agonist ivuxolimab in advanced cancers. TCRdb keeps only in-frame clones here, not all; method: immunoSEQ multiplex PCR. The data hold under 40,000 clones, with roughly 84% observed a single time. The starting material was CD4+ or CD8+ T cells sorted from blood, obtained in a trial of the OX40 agonist ivuxolimab. The sequence derives from an adult with an advanced solid tumor such as melanoma, head and neck, liver or kidney cancer.

The CDR3 loop reads CAWSVTESGYTF. The CDR3 region has the DNA TGTGCCTGGAGTGTAACCGAGTCAGGCTACACCTTC. The J gene is TRBJ1-2, the V gene TRBV30; D unclear. The germline V gene has CDR1 GTSNPN and CDR2 SVGIG (reference sequence). The CDR3 spans 12 residues. V dropped 0 bases and J dropped 8 bases, with 10 bases sitting between them.